This entry is about one T cell receptor (beta chain). Its target is unknown. The data derive from a study of T-cell reconstitution after alpha-beta-depleted transplantation in children. Study-level results: Several hundred graft clones that had expanded were reportedly the source of alpha-beta T cells about two months after transplant. The origin of high day-60 TCRbeta diversity in some patients lay in surviving recipient T cells and thymic progenitors. T-cell counts and diversity at one year post-transplant came mainly from newly produced T cells.

Unique molecular identifiers were built into the TCRbeta library. TCRdb reprocessed the PCR reads via MiXCR and lists one record per CDR3 protein. The sample shows 600,000 or so distinct CDR3 sequences, under 30% of them seen only once. The receptor was derived from a boy less than two years old who had a stem cell transplant for acute myeloid leukemia, so the T cells may come from the graft donor. This specimen consisted of PBMCs, mostly from graft donor cells, obtained 360 days after TCRalphabeta/CD19-depleted stem cell transplant.

In DNA form, the CDR3 reads TGTGCCAGCAGCCACGCTACTAGAGCAGAGACCCAGTACTTC. It encodes CASSHATRAETQYF. The rearrangement uses TRBV7-8 and TRBJ2-5; tentative D call: TRBD2 (5 bases). Germline CDR1 is SGHVS and CDR2 is FQNEAQ. This CDR3 spans 14 amino acids. V was clipped by 5 bases and J by 4 bases, with 14 bases between them.